The sample holds many counts of the clone carrying this T cell receptor beta chain. Its cognate antigen is unknown. The sample comes from a study of T cells in Graves' hyperthyroidism and ophthalmopathy. The CDR3 runs to 16 residues. Germline assignment: CDR1 SGHNT and CDR2 YENEEA. V dropped 5 bases and J dropped 7; count of bases not matched to a gene: 8. Study results and caveats: Most expanded thyroid clonotypes above 0.001 also appeared in blood.

Regions amplified from RNA transcripts were the TCR beta CDR3 regions. Primed by the HTBI set, a first-round RT-PCR was run on the TCR CDR3. TCRdb recomputed calls from the multiplex PCR reads with MiXCR, one row per CDR3 protein. Among hundreds of thousands of distinct CDR3 sequences listed, approximately 20% were seen once. Sequencing was done on a sample of blood. This sequence originates from a man aged 25 to 40 with Graves' ophthalmopathy. The J gene is TRBJ2-7, the V gene TRBV11-3, with 16 bases fitting TRBD2. The chain's CDR3 is CASSRGLAGGREEQYF. The CDR3 DNA reads as TGTGCCAGCAGCAGGGGACTAGCGGGAGGGAGAGAGGAGCAGTACTTC.